This T cell receptor beta chain was found in a study of shared clonotypes between healthy human individuals (dated by TCRdb to about 2020). For the study in its entirety: The cohort comprised two women and a few men aged 18 to 49 years. To increase sequencing depth and limit assay-specific biases, different laboratories used diverse techniques to prepare libraries and sequence TCR repertoires. Blood TCR repertoires of several healthy adults were deeply sequenced to estimate repertoire size and the extent of clonotype sharing between individuals. For each donor, CD4 naive and CD4 memory were each run on three plates, CD8 naive on two plates, and CD8 memory on one plate. Each donor's leukapheresis produced roughly between roughly 0.9 and 8.9 billion PBMCs.

Overall results and qualifications from the work: Only blood was sampled, and tissue TCR repertoires likely differ from those in blood. Because the study included only a small number of donors, the genetic and exposure-history diversity represented was limited. Naive subsets generally had larger estimated clonotype richness than memory subsets did. Clonotypes shared by all four sorted-subset donors showed higher generation probabilities than non-shared clonotypes. Across a handful of donors, roughly 5.4% of naive CD4, over 3% of naive CD8, 2.3% of memory CD4, and roughly 0.41% of memory CD8 clonotypes were shared. Pairwise subsampling indicated that sequencing depth was expected to affect the degree of clonotype sharing among donors. Even with the large sequencing depth, rarefaction of the sorted-subset datasets indicated that sequencing was incomplete.

With respect to this clone: No antigen is known for it. A junction end diverges from the germline sequence, so it may reflect a read error.

Healthy HIV-negative adults with no recently reported acute infections or vaccinations were included as donors. Every donor was a Caucasian adult residing in Nashville, Tennessee, USA. CD4+ T cells were enriched by magnetic negative selection; naive cells were then positively selected on CD45RA, and the negative fraction formed the memory subset. After blood collection by leukapheresis, PBMCs were isolated using Ficoll-Histopaque density gradient centrifugation and then cryopreserved in the vapor phase of liquid nitrogen. Analytical flow cytometry was used to check the purity and quantity of each magnetically sorted T cell population. Each sorted fraction had its genomic DNA isolated and then quantified by UV absorbance on a Nanodrop 2000c. Using the deep immunoSEQ assay, TCR CDR3 regions were amplified from genomic DNA by multiplex PCR. Extracted genomic DNA from each cell subset was spread evenly across all wells of several immunoSEQ 96-well plates, with each plate serving as a replicate. For sorted subsets, roughly 200 ng of genomic DNA, equivalent to tens of thousands of T cell genomes, went into each replicate PCR. Purified libraries were measured with a Qubit 3.0 fluorometer, size-checked on a Bioanalyzer 2100, and measured again with the KAPA Library Quantification kit. A separate single-read 150-cycle Illumina NextSeq 550 flow cell was used to sequence each immunoSEQ 96-well plate. Turning to the authors' computational methods: Because the immunoSEQ output included only junctional sequences and no quality scores, the filtering could not be the same as the filtering used for full-length reads. To assign V/J genes and CDR3, sequences were annotated against IMGT germline references using PyIR, a Python wrapper for IgBLAST v1.9. Reads with weak V/J assignments (E-value above 1e-6), missing CDR3, stop codons, out-of-frame junctions, or ambiguous translated residues were removed. V3J clonotypes were defined as sequences sharing the same inferred V gene, J gene, and CDR3 amino acid sequence. The percentage overlap between two repertoires was calculated by dividing the number of shared unique clonotypes by the size of the smaller repertoire. RTK rarefaction, the Chao1 estimator, and Recon v2.1 estimates of unobserved clonotypes were used to assess repertoire richness. For all TCRbeta clonotypes obtained by the gDNA method from a handful of donors, generation probabilities were computed with OLGA. TCRdb obtained this table from immuneACCESS and retained in-frame rearrangements with V and J assigned. These tables miss some clones; where compared with another copy, unresolved V genes account for less than half of the shortfall, and the remainder is unexplained. V, J and clone size were drawn from that table, and D and trimming were deduced from the DNA. Recorded for this sample are roughly 650,000 clones; less than 98% of them occurred a single time. The top ten clones comprise approximately 0.057% of the sample.

This TCR derives from a woman in her 30s in good health. The specimen was naive CD4+ T cells sorted from blood. The cell subset or site tag for this specimen amounts to: CD45RA+ positively selected.

The CDR3 has the sequence CASSRTGIPEYEQCF. In nucleotides, the sequence is TGTGCCAGCAGTAGGACAGGGATCCCAGAGTACGAGCAGTGCTTC. This chain is built from TRBV2 and TRBJ2-7, with TRBD1 matching 8 junction bases. The germline V gene sets CDR1 to SNHLY and CDR2 to FYNNEI. The CDR3, cysteine through phenylalanine, is 15 amino acids long. The read is trimmed to its CDR3 DNA, 45 bases read in frame from base 1.